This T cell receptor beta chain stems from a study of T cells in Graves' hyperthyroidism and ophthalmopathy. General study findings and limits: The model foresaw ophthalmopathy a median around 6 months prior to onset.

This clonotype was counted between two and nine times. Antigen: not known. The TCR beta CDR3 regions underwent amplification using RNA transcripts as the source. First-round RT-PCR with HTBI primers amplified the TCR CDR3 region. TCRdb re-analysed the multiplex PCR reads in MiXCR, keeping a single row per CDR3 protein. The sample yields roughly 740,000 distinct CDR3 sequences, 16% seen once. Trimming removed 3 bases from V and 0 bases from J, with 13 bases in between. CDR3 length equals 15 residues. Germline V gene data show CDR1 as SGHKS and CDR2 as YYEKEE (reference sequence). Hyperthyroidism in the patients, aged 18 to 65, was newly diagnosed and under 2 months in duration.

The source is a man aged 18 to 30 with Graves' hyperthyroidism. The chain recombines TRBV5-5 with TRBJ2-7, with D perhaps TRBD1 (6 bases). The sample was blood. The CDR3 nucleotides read TGTGCCAGCAGCTACGACAGGATTAACTCCTACGAGCAGTACTTC. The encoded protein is CASSYDRINSYEQYF.